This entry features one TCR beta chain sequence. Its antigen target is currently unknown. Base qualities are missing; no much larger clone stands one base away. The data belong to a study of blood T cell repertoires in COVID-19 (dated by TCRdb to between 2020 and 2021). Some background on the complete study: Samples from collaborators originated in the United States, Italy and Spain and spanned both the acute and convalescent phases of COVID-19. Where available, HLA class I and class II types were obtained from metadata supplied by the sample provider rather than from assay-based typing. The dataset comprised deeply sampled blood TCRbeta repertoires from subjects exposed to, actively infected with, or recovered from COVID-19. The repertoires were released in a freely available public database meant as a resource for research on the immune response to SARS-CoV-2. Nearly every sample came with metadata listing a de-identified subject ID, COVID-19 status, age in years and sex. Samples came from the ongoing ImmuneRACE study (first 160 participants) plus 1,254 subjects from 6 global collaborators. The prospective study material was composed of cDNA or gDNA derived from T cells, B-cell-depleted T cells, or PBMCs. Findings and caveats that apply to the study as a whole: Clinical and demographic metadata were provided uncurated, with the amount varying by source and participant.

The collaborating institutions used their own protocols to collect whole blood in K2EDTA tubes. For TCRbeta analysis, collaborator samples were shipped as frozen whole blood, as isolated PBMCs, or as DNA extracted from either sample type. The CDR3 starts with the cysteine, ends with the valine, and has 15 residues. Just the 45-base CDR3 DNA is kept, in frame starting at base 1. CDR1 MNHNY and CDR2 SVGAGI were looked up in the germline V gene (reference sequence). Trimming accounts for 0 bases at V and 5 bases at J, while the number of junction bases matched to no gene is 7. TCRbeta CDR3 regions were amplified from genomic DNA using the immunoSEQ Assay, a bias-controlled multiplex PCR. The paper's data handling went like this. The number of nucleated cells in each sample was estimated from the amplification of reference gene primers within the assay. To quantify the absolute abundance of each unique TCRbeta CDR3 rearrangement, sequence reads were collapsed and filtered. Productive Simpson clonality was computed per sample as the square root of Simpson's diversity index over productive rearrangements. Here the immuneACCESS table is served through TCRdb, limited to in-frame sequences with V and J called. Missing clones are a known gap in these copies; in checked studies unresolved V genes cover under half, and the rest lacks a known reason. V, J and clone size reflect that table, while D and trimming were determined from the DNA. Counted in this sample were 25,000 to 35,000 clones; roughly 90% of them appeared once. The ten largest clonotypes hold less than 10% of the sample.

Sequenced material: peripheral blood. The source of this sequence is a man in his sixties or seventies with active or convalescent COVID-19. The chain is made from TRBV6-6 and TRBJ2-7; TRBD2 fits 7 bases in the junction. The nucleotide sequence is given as TGTGCCAGCAGTTACTCGTCGGGGGGTCTCCACGAGCAGTACGTC. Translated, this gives CASSYSSGGLHEQYV.